Listed below are T cell receptor beta chains from one sample, sequenced in a study of blood T cell repertoires in COVID-19. Data came from immunoSEQ multiplex PCR; TCRdb stores just in-frame clones and leaves some out. This table has a few hundred thousand clones, over 75% appearing once. Sequencing input: PBMCs or T cells enriched from blood (not recorded which). The receptors were gathered from a middle-aged man in a cohort exposed to, infected with or recovered from COVID-19 (not recorded which). Each CDR3 is given with its conserved first and last residue. A D gene is named only where the DNA matches it firmly. Rows may omit the clone size; those that give it use once, few, many or a size class.

D gene: -
J gene: TRBJ1-4
V gene: TRBV28
clone size: -
CDR3 protein: CASSTTSATNEKLFF
CDR3 DNA: TGTGCCAGCAGTACCACAAGTGCAACTAATGAAAAACTGTTTTTT

D gene: TRBD1
J gene: TRBJ2-5
V gene: TRBV18
clone size: -
CDR3 protein: CASSSGQIQETQYF
CDR3 DNA: TGTGCCAGCTCATCGGGACAGATCCAAGAGACCCAGTACTTC

D gene: TRBD2
J gene: TRBJ2-2
V gene: TRBV18
clone size: -
CDR3 protein: CASSPRTSGVNTGELFF
CDR3 DNA: TGTGCCAGCTCACCACGGACTAGCGGAGTTAACACCGGGGAGCTGTTTTTT

D gene: -
J gene: TRBJ1-3
V gene: TRBV3-1/TRBV3-2
clone size: -
CDR3 protein: CASSQGQGYNTIYF
CDR3 DNA: TGTGCCAGCAGCCAAGGGCAGGGGTACAACACCATATATTTT

D gene: TRBD1
J gene: TRBJ2-2
V gene: TRBV18
clone size: -
CDR3 protein: CASSPRDRNTGELFF
CDR3 DNA: TGTGCCAGCTCACCCAGGGACAGGAACACCGGGGAGCTGTTTTTT

D gene: -
J gene: TRBJ2-7
V gene: TRBV28
clone size: -
CDR3 protein: CASSDGRATWTYEQYF
CDR3 DNA: TGTGCCAGCAGCGACGGCCGAGCGACCTGGACCTACGAGCAGTACTTC

D gene: TRBD2
J gene: TRBJ2-2
V gene: TRBV3-1/TRBV3-2
clone size: few
CDR3 protein: CASSRGLAGGPNTGELFF
CDR3 DNA: TGTGCCAGCAGCCGGGGACTAGCGGGAGGGCCGAACACCGGGGAGCTGTTTTTT

D gene: TRBD2
J gene: TRBJ2-1
V gene: TRBV18
clone size: -
CDR3 protein: CASSPQFASGSRGEQFF
CDR3 DNA: TGTGCCAGCTCACCGCAATTCGCTAGCGGGAGCAGGGGTGAGCAGTTCTTC

D gene: TRBD2
J gene: TRBJ2-1
V gene: TRBV19
clone size: -
CDR3 protein: CASSIPVGLAGEYEQFF
CDR3 DNA: TGTGCCAGTAGTATCCCAGTCGGACTAGCGGGAGAATATGAGCAGTTCTTC

D gene: -
J gene: TRBJ1-1
V gene: TRBV19
clone size: -
CDR3 protein: CASSIAGGPNTEAFF
CDR3 DNA: TGTGCCAGTAGTATAGCGGGGGGACCGAACACTGAAGCTTTCTTT

D gene: TRBD1
J gene: TRBJ1-5
V gene: TRBV3-1/TRBV3-2
clone size: -
CDR3 protein: CASSQDTTGGQPQHF
CDR3 DNA: TGTGCCAGCAGCCAAGATACCACAGGGGGACAGCCCCAGCATTTT

D gene: -
J gene: TRBJ2-6
V gene: TRBV9
clone size: once
CDR3 protein: CASSVGESSGANVLTF
CDR3 DNA: TGTGCCAGCAGCGTAGGAGAGAGCTCTGGGGCCAACGTCCTGACTTTC

D gene: TRBD2
J gene: TRBJ2-3
V gene: TRBV10-3
clone size: many
CDR3 protein: CAISESEDSGSRDTQYF
CDR3 DNA: TGTGCCATCAGTGAGTCGGAGGATAGCGGGAGTAGAGATACGCAGTATTTT

D gene: TRBD1
J gene: TRBJ1-2
V gene: TRBV29-1
clone size: -
CDR3 protein: CSVEARDSRWDGYTF
CDR3 DNA: TGCAGCGTTGAAGCTAGGGACAGTAGATGGGATGGCTACACCTTC

D gene: -
J gene: TRBJ2-2
V gene: TRBV5-1
clone size: -
CDR3 protein: CASSSYGEATGELFF
CDR3 DNA: TGCGCCAGCAGCTCGTACGGGGAGGCCACCGGGGAGCTGTTTTTT

D gene: TRBD2
J gene: TRBJ2-2
V gene: TRBV18
clone size: -
CDR3 protein: CASSQLAGTNTGELFF
CDR3 DNA: TGTGCCAGCTCACAACTAGCGGGGACGAACACCGGGGAGCTGTTTTTT

D gene: -
J gene: TRBJ1-2
V gene: TRBV9
clone size: -
CDR3 protein: CASSVVTRNYGYTF
CDR3 DNA: TGTGCCAGCAGCGTAGTGACACGCAACTATGGCTACACCTTC

D gene: TRBD1
J gene: TRBJ1-1
V gene: TRBV15
clone size: once
CDR3 protein: CATSSPKTGTPLNTEAFF
CDR3 DNA: TGTGCCACCAGCAGCCCTAAGACAGGGACACCTTTAAACACTGAAGCTTTCTTT

D gene: -
J gene: TRBJ2-3
V gene: TRBV27
clone size: -
CDR3 protein: CASSPLARRGDTQYF
CDR3 DNA: TGTGCCAGCAGCCCGCTAGCGAGAAGGGGAGATACGCAGTATTTT

D gene: -
J gene: TRBJ1-6
V gene: TRBV29-1
clone size: -
CDR3 protein: CSAASQGMNSPLHF
CDR3 DNA: TGCAGCGCAGCGTCGCAGGGGATGAATTCACCCCTCCACTTT

D gene: -
J gene: TRBJ2-3
V gene: TRBV7-9
clone size: once
CDR3 protein: CASSLQDVSTDTQYF
CDR3 DNA: TGTGCCAGCAGCTTACAGGATGTTAGCACAGATACGCAGTATTTT

D gene: TRBD1
J gene: TRBJ2-5
V gene: TRBV5-1
clone size: -
CDR3 protein: CASSLAEGTDFETQYF
CDR3 DNA: TGCGCCAGCAGCTTGGCCGAAGGGACAGACTTTGAGACCCAGTACTTC

D gene: -
J gene: TRBJ2-3
V gene: TRBV6-1
clone size: few
CDR3 protein: CASSAHGGGGSDTQYF
CDR3 DNA: TGTGCCAGCAGTGCACATGGGGGAGGGGGTTCAGATACGCAGTATTTT

D gene: TRBD1
J gene: TRBJ1-2
V gene: TRBV6-5
clone size: -
CDR3 protein: CASSYHRGYGYTF
CDR3 DNA: TGTGCCAGCAGTTACCACAGGGGCTATGGCTACACCTTC

D gene: -
J gene: TRBJ2-1
V gene: TRBV6-4
clone size: few
CDR3 protein: CASSDLYSSYNEQFF
CDR3 DNA: TGTGCCAGCAGTGACTTATACAGCTCCTACAATGAGCAGTTCTTC

D gene: TRBD1
J gene: TRBJ1-5
V gene: TRBV14
clone size: -
CDR3 protein: CASTTRLRIDRGSQPQHF
CDR3 DNA: TGTGCCAGCACCACACGTCTACGAATTGACAGGGGAAGTCAGCCCCAGCATTTT

D gene: TRBD2
J gene: TRBJ2-1
V gene: TRBV15
clone size: -
CDR3 protein: CATSGRRSGRANEQFF
CDR3 DNA: TGTGCCACCAGCGGACGACGGAGCGGGAGGGCCAATGAGCAGTTCTTC

D gene: -
J gene: TRBJ2-7
V gene: TRBV4-2
clone size: once
CDR3 protein: CASSPGASSYEQYF
CDR3 DNA: TGTGCCAGCAGCCCGGGAGCGAGCTCCTACGAGCAGTACTTC

D gene: -
J gene: TRBJ2-5
V gene: TRBV28
clone size: -
CDR3 protein: CASSPLAPETQYF
CDR3 DNA: TGTGCCAGCAGTCCTCTAGCGCCGGAGACCCAGTACTTC

D gene: TRBD2
J gene: TRBJ2-1
V gene: TRBV3-1/TRBV3-2
clone size: -
CDR3 protein: CASSQSSGRAEEQFF
CDR3 DNA: TGTGCCAGCAGCCAATCTAGCGGGAGGGCCGAGGAGCAGTTCTTC

D gene: -
J gene: TRBJ2-2
V gene: TRBV6-4
clone size: -
CDR3 protein: CASSDSASEDTGELFF
CDR3 DNA: TGTGCCAGCAGTGACTCAGCCAGCGAGGACACCGGGGAGCTGTTTTTT

D gene: TRBD2
J gene: TRBJ2-7
V gene: TRBV5-1
clone size: -
CDR3 protein: CASSLRSGSYEQYF
CDR3 DNA: TGCGCCAGCAGCTTAAGAAGCGGGAGTTACGAGCAGTACTTC

D gene: TRBD2
J gene: TRBJ2-3
V gene: TRBV4-1
clone size: -
CDR3 protein: CASSSGPGTRSTDTQYF
CDR3 DNA: TGCGCCAGCAGCTCCGGACCCGGGACTAGAAGCACAGATACGCAGTATTTT

D gene: TRBD1
J gene: TRBJ2-7
V gene: TRBV5-1
clone size: -
CDR3 protein: CASRNNDRAEGQYF
CDR3 DNA: TGCGCCAGCAGAAATAACGACAGGGCTGAAGGGCAGTACTTC

D gene: -
J gene: TRBJ1-3
V gene: TRBV6-5
clone size: -
CDR3 protein: CASSSGTLRGNTIYF
CDR3 DNA: TGTGCCAGCAGTTCCGGGACATTACGGGGAAACACCATATATTTT

D gene: -
J gene: TRBJ2-3
V gene: TRBV7-9
clone size: -
CDR3 protein: CASSPHRGLAPTDTQYF
CDR3 DNA: TGTGCCAGCAGCCCTCACAGGGGTCTAGCGCCCACAGATACGCAGTATTTT

D gene: -
J gene: TRBJ2-5
V gene: TRBV7-9
clone size: -
CDR3 protein: CASSLGAGSNQETQYF
CDR3 DNA: TGTGCCAGCAGCTTAGGGGCAGGATCTAACCAAGAGACCCAGTACTTC

D gene: TRBD2
J gene: TRBJ2-3
V gene: TRBV24-1
clone size: -
CDR3 protein: CATSAHGLAGGTDTQYF
CDR3 DNA: TGTGCCACCAGTGCTCACGGACTAGCGGGGGGCACAGATACGCAGTATTTT

D gene: -
J gene: TRBJ1-2
V gene: TRBV5-1
clone size: -
CDR3 protein: CASSFGQHFNYGYTF
CDR3 DNA: TGCGCCAGCAGCTTTGGACAGCATTTTAACTATGGCTACACCTTC

D gene: TRBD2
J gene: TRBJ2-7
V gene: TRBV5-4
clone size: -
CDR3 protein: CASSPGGKRDDYEQYF
CDR3 DNA: TGTGCCAGCAGCCCGGGGGGTAAGCGGGACGATTACGAGCAGTACTTC

D gene: -
J gene: TRBJ1-1
V gene: TRBV29-1
clone size: -
CDR3 protein: CSGRRTTNTEAFF
CDR3 DNA: TGCAGTGGCCGCCGGACAACGAACACTGAAGCTTTCTTT

D gene: -
J gene: TRBJ2-3
V gene: TRBV3-1/TRBV3-2
clone size: -
CDR3 protein: CASSQGAGMGTDTQYF
CDR3 DNA: TGTGCCAGCAGCCAAGGTGCGGGAATGGGCACAGATACGCAGTATTTT

D gene: -
J gene: TRBJ1-1
V gene: TRBV6-5
clone size: -
CDR3 protein: CASSTWSEAFF
CDR3 DNA: TGTGCCAGTTCAACGTGGAGTGAAGCTTTCTTT

D gene: -
J gene: TRBJ1-2
V gene: TRBV27
clone size: -
CDR3 protein: CASSLSGGNVGYTF
CDR3 DNA: TGTGCCAGCAGTTTATCGGGGGGGAATGTTGGCTACACCTTC

D gene: TRBD1
J gene: TRBJ2-6
V gene: TRBV5-1
clone size: -
CDR3 protein: CASSLFGTGWTGANVLTF
CDR3 DNA: TGCGCCAGCAGCTTGTTTGGGACAGGGTGGACCGGGGCCAACGTCCTGACTTTC

D gene: -
J gene: TRBJ2-3
V gene: TRBV7-9
clone size: -
CDR3 protein: CASIRDGPDTQYF
CDR3 DNA: TGTGCCAGCATTCGGGATGGGCCAGATACGCAGTATTTT

D gene: -
J gene: TRBJ2-5
V gene: TRBV5-1
clone size: -
CDR3 protein: CASRRLFQETQYF
CDR3 DNA: TGCGCCAGCAGAAGACTATTTCAAGAGACCCAGTACTTC

D gene: -
J gene: TRBJ1-6
V gene: TRBV11-2
clone size: -
CDR3 protein: CASSLGLYNSPLHF
CDR3 DNA: TGTGCCAGCAGCCTGGGCCTCTATAATTCACCCCTCCACTTT

D gene: TRBD2
J gene: TRBJ2-7
V gene: TRBV10-3
clone size: -
CDR3 protein: CASRTSGSPEQYF
CDR3 DNA: TGTGCCTCTAGGACTAGCGGGAGTCCCGAGCAGTACTTC

D gene: -
J gene: TRBJ1-1
V gene: TRBV4-1
clone size: -
CDR3 protein: CASSQDVGQRQNTEAFF
CDR3 DNA: TGCGCCAGCAGCCAAGATGTTGGACAGCGACAGAACACTGAAGCTTTCTTT

D gene: -
J gene: TRBJ1-1
V gene: TRBV18
clone size: -
CDR3 protein: CASSLSLADSEAFF
CDR3 DNA: TGTGCCAGCTCGCTCTCACTAGCTGATTCTGAAGCTTTCTTT

D gene: TRBD2
J gene: TRBJ2-1
V gene: TRBV27
clone size: -
CDR3 protein: CASSSRIGDGRALNEQFF
CDR3 DNA: TGTGCCAGCAGTTCAAGAATTGGTGACGGGAGGGCCCTCAATGAGCAGTTCTTC